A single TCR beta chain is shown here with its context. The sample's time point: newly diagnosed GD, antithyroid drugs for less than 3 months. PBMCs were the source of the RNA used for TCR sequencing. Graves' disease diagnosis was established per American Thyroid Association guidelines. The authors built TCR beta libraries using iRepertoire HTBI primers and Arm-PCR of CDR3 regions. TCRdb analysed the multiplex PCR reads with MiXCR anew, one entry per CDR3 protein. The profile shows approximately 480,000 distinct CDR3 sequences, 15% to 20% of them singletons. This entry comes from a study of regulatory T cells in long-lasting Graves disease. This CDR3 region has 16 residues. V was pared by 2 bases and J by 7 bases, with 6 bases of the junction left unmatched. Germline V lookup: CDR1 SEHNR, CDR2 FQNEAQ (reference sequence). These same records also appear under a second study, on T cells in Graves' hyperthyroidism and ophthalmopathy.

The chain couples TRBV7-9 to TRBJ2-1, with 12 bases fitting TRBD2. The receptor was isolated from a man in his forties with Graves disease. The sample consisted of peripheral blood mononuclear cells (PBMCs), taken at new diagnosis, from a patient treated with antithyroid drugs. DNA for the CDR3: TGTGCCAGCAGCTTAACGACTAGCGGGAGTCGGAATGAGCAGTTCTTC. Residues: CASSLTTSGSRNEQFF.